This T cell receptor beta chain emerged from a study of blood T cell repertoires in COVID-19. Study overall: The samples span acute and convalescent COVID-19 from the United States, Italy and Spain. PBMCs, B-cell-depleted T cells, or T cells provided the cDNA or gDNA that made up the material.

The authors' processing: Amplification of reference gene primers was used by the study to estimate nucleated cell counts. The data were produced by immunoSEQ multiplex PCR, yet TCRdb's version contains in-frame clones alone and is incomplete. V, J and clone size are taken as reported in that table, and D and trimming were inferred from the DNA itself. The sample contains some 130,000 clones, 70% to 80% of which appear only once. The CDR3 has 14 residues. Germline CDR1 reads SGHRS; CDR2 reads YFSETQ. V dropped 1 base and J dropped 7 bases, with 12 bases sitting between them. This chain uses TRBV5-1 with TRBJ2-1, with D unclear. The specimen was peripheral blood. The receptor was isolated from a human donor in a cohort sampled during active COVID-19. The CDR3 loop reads CASSLYAVGNEQFF. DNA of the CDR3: TGCGCCAGCAGCTTGTATGCGGTTGGGAATGAGCAGTTCTTC.